Listed below are T cell receptor beta chains from one sample, sequenced in a study of blood T cells in healthy people across ages. TCRdb itself ran the 5' RACE reads through MiXCR, one entry per CDR3 protein. The table records about 1.4 million distinct CDR3 sequences, around 59% of them present only once. Source material: blood. Every receptor here comes from a man aged 18 to 29 in good health. CDR3s leave out the opening cysteine and the closing phenylalanine or tryptophan. The order of the fields is J gene, V gene, CDR3 protein.

TRBJ2-6	TRBV27	ASSLDSTSGANVLT
TRBJ2-3	TRBV4-3	ASSQEAGKGSDTQY
TRBJ2-7	TRBV11-2	ASSVDRGLYEQY
TRBJ2-3	TRBV20-1	SASEAGGTTDTQY
TRBJ2-2	TRBV7-8	ASSWGLAGGITGELF
TRBJ2-7	TRBV28	ASSPLVGGSYEQY
TRBJ2-7	TRBV4-1	ASSRRDSRDEQY
TRBJ1-2	TRBV4-1	ASSPQGSYHGYT
TRBJ1-1	TRBV4-3	ASSQEQQMITEAF
TRBJ1-5	TRBV12-3/TRBV12-4	ASRPGHQYSNQPQH
TRBJ2-5	TRBV14	ASSQGWGQETQY
TRBJ2-1	TRBV6-6	ASSRLAGGSDNEQF
TRBJ2-5	TRBV4-1	ASSQASQETQY
TRBJ1-2	TRBV5-4	ASSRQGAGGYT
TRBJ2-5	TRBV9	ASSVDLNMEIQETQY
TRBJ2-1	TRBV15	ATSRDRSGGYNEQF
TRBJ1-2	TRBV12-3/TRBV12-4	ASSSDQGNGYT
TRBJ2-7	TRBV27	ASSLSGGSEQY
TRBJ1-1	TRBV20-1	SAREGTGTEAF
TRBJ2-3	TRBV6-2/TRBV6-3	ASSYTQRITDTQY
TRBJ1-2	TRBV20-1	SARLPGSAIGYT
TRBJ2-7	TRBV6-1	ASSVTGTGGDEQY
TRBJ2-7	TRBV5-1	ASSLYPPQVSTYEQY
TRBJ2-7	TRBV7-2	ASSFQVRLEQY
TRBJ2-5	TRBV14	ASSQLGGLGQETQY
-	TRBV6-6	TSLSGRGEETQY
TRBJ1-6	TRBV20-1	SVIGGDSPLH
TRBJ2-1	TRBV25-1	ASSDWPITYEQF
TRBJ2-7	TRBV7-9	ASSLGERPSYEQY
TRBJ2-1	TRBV3-1	ASSRTGTGMTEQF
TRBJ1-5	TRBV12-3/TRBV12-4	ASSLEGGGNQPQH
TRBJ2-1	TRBV29-1	SVGVWDRKNGQF